The 13 T cell receptor beta chains reported below all come from one sample, sequenced in a study of low-dose radiotherapy and immunotherapy resistance in tumors. The time point here: after trial treatment. This sample's treatment: LDRT plus nivolumab, ipilimumab, low-dose cyclophosphamide and aspirin (RACIN trial). Primers targeting TRAV and TRBV primed first-strand cDNA, covering alpha and beta chains. With a V-primer adapter and a constant-region primer, TCRs were amplified for approximately 20 PCR cycles. Each CDR3 protein gets one entry after TCRdb re-called the reads with MiXCR. The top ten hold 9.5% to 15% of the sample, which has just over 90,000 distinct CDR3 sequences, 20% seen once. Sequenced here: PBMCs, sampled after low-dose radiotherapy plus immunotherapy. Receptors originate from a female donor with ovarian cancer.

This clonotype was detected many times. The J gene is TRBJ2-2, the V gene TRBV4-2; 8 bases align to TRBD1. The germline gives CDR1 LGHNA, CDR2 YNFKEQ. The CDR3 runs 14 residues. V lost 4 bases to trimming and J lost 7 bases; unmatched junction nucleotides: 5. The CDR3 DNA sequence: TGTGCCAGCAGCCTAGGACAGGGCGTCGGGGAGCTGTTTTTT. Translation gives CASSLGQGVGELFF.

This clonotype came up a few times. The chain combines TRBV7-2 with TRBJ2-5; D not resolved. The V and J ends lost 2 bases and 2 bases respectively, with 9 bases between them. Germline V gene data show CDR1 as SGHTA and CDR2 as FQGNSA. This CDR3 has 14 amino acids. CDR3 sequence (DNA): TGTGCCAGCAGCTTATCGTACAGACAAGAGACCCAGTACTTC. This sequence encodes CASSLSYRQETQYF.

This clonotype was seen ten or more times. This chain uses TRBV4-1 with TRBJ1-5; the match to TRBD1 covers 10 bases. V lost 0 bases, J lost 3 bases, and 5 bases stayed unmatched. Per the germline V gene, CDR1 is MGHRA and CDR2 is YSYEKL. The CDR3 spans 17 residues. The CDR3 sequence: CASSQEMTGGYNQPQHF. The CDR3 DNA reads as TGCGCCAGCAGCCAAGAAATGACAGGGGGCTACAATCAGCCCCAGCATTTT.

In its sample, this clonotype was seen many times. J is TRBJ2-3 and V is TRBV12-3 or TRBV12-4; a possible D gene is TRBD2 (6 bases). This CDR3 spans 12 amino acids. Trimming removed 6 bases from V and 6 bases from J, with 10 bases in between. CDR3 in amino acids: CASSQTRDTQYF. CDR3 in DNA: TGTGCCAGCAGCCAGACTAGGGATACGCAGTATTTT.

About this clonotype: A much bigger clone sits one base away, suggesting this may be a read error. The chain combines TRBV19 with TRBJ1-5, with D unresolved. The CDR3 length is 15 residues. Germline V gene lookup returns CDR1 LNHDA and CDR2 SQIVND (reference sequence). CDR3 bases: TGTGCCCGTAGTACATACGGGGAAGGCAATCAGCCCCAGCATTTT. It translates to CARSTYGEGNQPQHF.

This clonotype occurred many times. V is TRBV5-1 and J is TRBJ1-5, with TRBD1 as a possible D gene (6 bases). Germline CDR1 reads SGHRS; CDR2 reads YFSETQ. This CDR3 is built from 15 residues. V lost 0 bases and J lost 3, with 10 bases in between. The CDR3 DNA sequence: TGCGCCAGCAGCTTGGCAGGGGCGGCCAATCAGCCCCAGCATTTT. It translates to CASSLAGAANQPQHF.

On this clonotype: A far larger clone differs by one base, so this is likely a read error. The chain has TRBV6-2 or TRBV6-3 and TRBJ2-1; TRBD1 agrees at 8 bases. This CDR3 spans 15 amino acids. The V segment lost 5 bases and the J segment 10 bases; nucleotides outside the gene matches: 13. Germline values: CDR1 MNHEY, CDR2 SVGEGT. CDR3 region: CASSDRGRASYEQFF. CDR3 bases: TGTGCCAGCAGTGACAGGGGTAGAGCATCCTACGAGCAGTTCTTC.

This clonotype was counted at least ten times. This chain links TRBV28 with TRBJ1-1; a possible D gene is TRBD1 (6 bases). The ends were cut back, 5 bases at V and 10 bases at J, with 20 bases in the middle. Germline CDR1 MDHEN, CDR2 SYDVKM. This CDR3 is built from 14 residues. The CDR3 DNA is TGTGCCAGCAGTCCACAACAGGGATGGCTGAGAGCTTTCTTT. Translated, it gives CASSPQQGWLRAFF. Together with reference TRBV28 and TRBJ1-1, the CDR3 gives the full variable domain: DVKVTQSSRYLVKRTGEKVFLECVQDMDHENMFWYRQDPGLGLRLIYFSYDVKMKEKGDIPEGYSVSREKKERFSLILESASTNQTSMYLCASSPQQGWLRAFFGQGTRLTVV.

Remarks on this clonotype: This likely reflects a read error, since a far larger clone is one base away. The genes are TRBV7-6 and TRBJ2-5; 12 nucleotides line up with TRBD1. The CDR3 contains 16 residues. Germline V lookup: CDR1 SGHVS, CDR2 FNYEAQ. As DNA, the CDR3 is TGTGCCAGCAGCCGAGGGACAGGGGGCTTCCAAGAGACCAAGTACTTC. Its translation: CASSRGTGGFQETKYF.

The chain combines TRBV19 with TRBJ1-6; no clear D. CDR3 length: 12 amino acids. Germline CDR1 is LNHDA and CDR2 is SQIVND (reference sequence). Deletions cut 5 bases from V and 7 bases from J, with 6 bases between. CDR3 bases: TGTGCCAGTAGTCACAGAAATTCACCCCTCCACTTT. It encodes CASSHRNSPLHF.

This clonotype was counted at least ten times. The chain combines TRBV29-1 with TRBJ2-4, with 8 nucleotides matching TRBD2. This CDR3 contains 12 residues. Germline-derived CDR1 and CDR2 are SQVTM and ANQGSEA. J was trimmed by 6 bases and V by 7 bases; bases with no gene match: 5. CDR3 sequence reads: CSASGSGNIQYF. The CDR3 DNA sequence: TGCAGCGCGAGCGGGAGCGGAAACATTCAGTACTTC.

Many counts were recorded for this clonotype. The V and J genes are TRBV24-1 and TRBJ2-1; D might be TRBD1 or TRBD2, each matching 5 bases. V was clipped by 4 bases and J by 6 bases, with 9 bases between them. In germline, CDR1 is KGHDR, CDR2 SFDVKD. The CDR3 extends over 13 amino acids. In nucleotides, the CDR3 is TGTGCCACCAGTGACCGTGGGACCAATGAGCAGTTCTTC. It is translated as CATSDRGTNEQFF.

In its sample, this clonotype was seen many times. CDR3 bases: TGCAGTGCTACTGAGAGCGGGATATTTACCGATACGCAGTATTTT. Amino acids: CSATESGIFTDTQYF. The chain has TRBV20-1 and TRBJ2-3; 7 nucleotides line up with TRBD2. The CDR3 runs 15 residues. The V gene end was trimmed by 4 bases and the J gene end by 6 bases; junction bases not matched to a gene: 13. Per germline, CDR1 DFQATT and CDR2 SNEGSKA (reference sequence).